The 28 T cell receptor beta chains listed next were all sequenced from one sample in a study of metastatic and nonmetastatic thyroid tumors (dated by TCRdb to 2020 to 2022). Library preparation employed PCR. Instrument used: Illumina HiSeq 4000. TCRdb's own reprocessing of the public reads used fastp at Q25 and MiXCR and kept productive beta chains. This sample gives 30,000 to 40,000 clones in total; 33% of them show up just once. Roughly a sixth of the sample is taken by the ten largest. None of the patients had been given any treatment before thyroid surgery. Sequences were obtained from tumor tissue. Receptors originate from a female donor with papillary thyroid cancer or a benign thyroid nodule (not recorded which). Some clones in this sample may be carry-over from other donors' samples.

This chain joins TRBV6-2 or TRBV6-3 and TRBJ1-3; D is undetermined. V was trimmed by 0 bases and J by 0 bases, leaving 6 bases between them. CDR3 length equals 15 residues. CDR1 MNHEY and CDR2 SVGEGT come from the germline V gene. The CDR3 reads CASSYSWSSGNTIYF. The CDR3 region has the DNA TGTGCCAGCAGTTACTCGTGGAGCTCTGGAAACACCATATATTTT.

This clone was found a few times. V and J are TRBV6-2 or TRBV6-3 and TRBJ2-3; a weak D match, TRBD2 (6 bases). The V end lost 7 bases, the J end lost 2 bases, and 10 bases lay between the germline ends. The CDR3 totals 13 residues. Looked up from germline, CDR1 is MNHEY and CDR2 is SVGEGT. CDR3 region: CASTGTDTDTQYF. The CDR3 coding sequence is TGTGCCAGCACCGGGACTGACACAGATACGCAGTATTTT.

In this sample, this clone turned up a few times. This chain links TRBV11-2 with TRBJ2-7; TRBD1 aligns across 8 bases. CDR3 size: 15 residues. From germline, CDR1 is SGHAT and CDR2 FQNNGV. Trimming removed 5 bases from V and 6 bases from J; junction bases left unmatched: 12. This chain's CDR3 is CASSQSQGANSEQYF. For the CDR3, the DNA is TGTGCCAGCAGCCAAAGTCAGGGGGCGAACTCCGAGCAGTACTTC.

The chain has TRBV2 and TRBJ2-7; 9 bases match TRBD1. The CDR3 covers 16 residues. Germline lookup yields CDR1 SNHLY and CDR2 FYNNEI. V was pared by 6 bases and J by 2 bases, with 11 bases of the junction left unmatched. CDR3 nucleotide sequence: TGTGCCAGCAGGACCGGGACAGGGAGGTCGCCCTACGAGCAGTACTTC. This sequence encodes CASRTGTGRSPYEQYF. Together with reference TRBV2 and TRBJ2-7, the CDR3 gives the full variable domain: EPEVTQTPSHQVTQMGQEVILRCVPISNHLYFYWYRQILGQKVEFLVSFYNNEISEKSEIFDDQFSVERPDGSNFTLKIRSTKLEDSAMYFCASRTGTGRSPYEQYFGPGTRLTVT.

In this sample, this clone turned up a few times. The V call is TRBV19, the J call TRBJ2-1; D unresolved. Germline CDR1 LNHDA, CDR2 SQIVND (reference sequence). The CDR3 runs 11 residues. V gave up 7 bases and J gave up 6 bases, with 7 bases separating them. In nucleotides, the CDR3 is TGTGCCAGTACGAGTCTCAATGAGCAGTTCTTC. Translated, it gives CASTSLNEQFF.

The chain recombines TRBV11-1 with TRBJ2-7, with 9 positions matching TRBD2. With 6 bases clipped from V and 3 bases from J, the junction kept 6 bases outside the gene matches. The CDR3 is 14 residues long. Germline V lookup: CDR1 SGHAT, CDR2 FQDESV (reference sequence). In DNA, the CDR3 is TGTGCCAGCAGTCGGACTAGCGAAAACTACGAGCAGTACTTC. Amino acid sequence: CASSRTSENYEQYF.

This clone came up a few times. The rearrangement uses TRBV6-2 or TRBV6-3 and TRBJ2-1, with TRBD1 identical over 9 bases. Trimming cost V 4 bases and J 0 bases; bases outside gene matches: 1. CDR3 length: 15 residues. The germline V gene encodes CDR1 MNHEY and CDR2 SVGEGT. The CDR3 is CASSWGQGSYNEQFF. As DNA, the CDR3 is TGTGCCAGCAGTTGGGGACAGGGCTCCTACAATGAGCAGTTCTTC.

This clone has a handful of counts. The J gene is TRBJ2-3, the V gene TRBV29-1; 7 nucleotides match TRBD2. CDR3 length equals 13 residues. V lost 5 bases to trimming and J lost 2 bases; unmatched junction nucleotides: 4. Germline CDR1 reads SQVTM; CDR2 reads ANQGSEA. The CDR3 sequence is CSVWGGVTDTQYF. The CDR3, as DNA: TGCAGCGTTTGGGGGGGAGTCACAGATACGCAGTATTTT.

CDR3 loop: CASSFDGGDQPQHF. CDR3 DNA: TGTGCCAGCAGCTTTGACGGGGGCGATCAGCCCCAGCATTTT. The chain uses TRBV5-8 and TRBJ1-5; maybe TRBD1 (6 bases). CDR3 length: 14 amino acids. Per the germline V gene, CDR1 is SGHTS and CDR2 is YDEGEE. V was cut by 2 bases and J by 5 bases, with 11 bases left in between.

V and J are TRBV12-3 or TRBV12-4 and TRBJ2-1; D is undetermined. V shed 0 bases and J shed 13 bases, with 10 bases lying between them. CDR3 length equals 12 residues. The CDR3 region has the DNA TGTGCCAGCAGTTTAGCAGGGTTCGATCAGTTCTTC. This translates into CASSLAGFDQFF.

V is TRBV7-2 and J is TRBJ2-7, with D tentatively TRBD1 or TRBD2 (5 bases each). The ends were cut back, 5 bases at V and 2 bases at J, with 13 bases in the middle. The germline V gene encodes CDR1 SGHTA and CDR2 FQGNSA. The CDR3 is made up of 14 amino acids. The CDR3 is CASSPQGAPYEQYF. In DNA, the CDR3 is TGTGCCAGCAGCCCCCAGGGAGCCCCCTACGAGCAGTACTTC.

The V gene is TRBV28, the J gene TRBJ2-7, with 9 bases matching TRBD1. V lost 8 bases to trimming and J lost 2 bases; unmatched junction nucleotides: 10. In germline, CDR1 is MDHEN, CDR2 SYDVKM. The CDR3 spans 15 residues. The CDR3 DNA reads TGTGCCAGCCTCCCCGCGGGGACAGGGACCTACGAGCAGTACTTC. This translates into CASLPAGTGTYEQYF.

The J gene is TRBJ2-7, the V gene TRBV24-1, with 9 bases identical to TRBD1. Germline CDR1 KGHDR, CDR2 SFDVKD. J was trimmed by 4 bases and V by 3 bases; bases with no gene match: 6. The length of the CDR3 is 15 residues. In nucleotides, the CDR3 is TGTGCCACCAGTGATCCCGGGACAGGGAGTTACGAGCAGTACTTC. Protein: CATSDPGTGSYEQYF.

This rearrangement joins TRBV28 to TRBJ1-4; D might be TRBD1 (6 bases). Germline V CDR1 and CDR2: MDHEN, SYDVKM. V lost 8 bases and J lost 7, with 17 bases in between. The CDR3 spans 14 residues. CDR3 protein: CASSGGGTIEKLFF. In DNA, the CDR3 is TGTGCCAGCTCCGGCGGGGGGACAATTGAAAAACTGTTTTTT.

This clone was counted between two and nine times. The same CDR3 arises from other DNA sequences in this sample as well. The chain has TRBV6-5 and TRBJ2-7; D uncertain. Germline V gives CDR1 MNHEY, CDR2 SVGAGI. Trimming removed 2 bases at V and 2 bases at J, with 10 bases between. CDR3 length: 14 amino acids. CDR3 in amino acids: CASSYGPRTYEQYF. Written as DNA, the CDR3 is TGTGCCAGCAGTTACGGGCCCCGGACCTACGAGCAGTACTTC.

The chain combines TRBV12-3 or TRBV12-4 with TRBJ2-1; unclear D gene. Trimming took 5 bases from V and 2 from J, leaving 13 bases between them. The CDR3 loop spans 15 amino acids. CDR3 region: CASSRLTEPYNEQFF. In DNA, the CDR3 is TGTGCCAGCAGTCGCCTGACTGAACCCTACAATGAGCAGTTCTTC.

At least ten counts were recorded for this clone. The gene calls are TRBV7-6 and TRBJ1-1; D uncertain. The V gene lost 1 base and the J gene lost 0 bases, with 6 bases spanning the gap. Germline assignment: CDR1 SGHVS and CDR2 FNYEAQ. CDR3 length: 14 amino acids. Here the CDR3 DNA reads TGTGCCAGCAGCTTAGAGGCCGTGAACACTGAAGCTTTCTTT. This gives the protein CASSLEAVNTEAFF.

This clone is labeled as large. This CDR3 is CASSPIKWPGPWAEAFF. The CDR3, as DNA: TGTGCCAGCAGTCCCATAAAGTGGCCAGGCCCCTGGGCTGAAGCTTTCTTT. This chain uses TRBV28 with TRBJ1-1; D ambiguous. V lost 5 bases and J 6 bases, leaving 25 bases between the germline ends. The CDR3 has 17 residues. CDR1 and CDR2 from the germline V gene are MDHEN and SYDVKM.

The chain couples TRBV2 to TRBJ2-1; 9 bases align to TRBD1. This CDR3 has 15 residues. The V segment lost 6 bases and the J segment 2 bases; nucleotides outside the gene matches: 5. Germline CDR1 SNHLY, CDR2 FYNNEI. The CDR3 sequence: CASRPTGGPYNEQFF. CDR3 in DNA: TGTGCCAGCAGGCCCACAGGGGGCCCCTACAATGAGCAGTTCTTC.

This clone was found a few times. Given the absence of the conserved phenylalanine or tryptophan at the CDR3 end, a read error is likely. The chain recombines TRBV5-1 with TRBJ1-2; 9 bases map to TRBD1. The V segment lost 3 bases and the J segment 4 bases; nucleotides outside the gene matches: 7. CDR1 SGHRS and CDR2 YFSETQ come from the germline V gene. This CDR3 comprises 15 residues. CDR3 region: CASSWGTGTGYGYTL. The CDR3 bases are TGCGCCAGCAGCTGGGGGACAGGGACCGGCTATGGCTACACCCTC.

This chain connects TRBV5-1 to TRBJ1-6; 7 nucleotides match TRBD1. The CDR3 spans 14 residues. Germline CDR1 reads SGHRS; CDR2 reads YFSETQ. The V gene end was trimmed by 8 bases and the J gene end by 10 bases; junction bases not matched to a gene: 12. The CDR3 here is CASKPWTGESPLHF. The CDR3 nucleotides are TGCGCCAGTAAACCCTGGACAGGCGAATCACCCCTCCACTTT.

This clone was recorded a few times. The V gene is TRBV6-1, the J gene TRBJ1-1; D remains ambiguous. The CDR3 has 14 amino acids. Trimming took 4 bases from V and 5 from J, leaving 14 bases between them. Germline V gene sequence: CDR1 MNHNS, CDR2 SASEGT. CDR3 region: CASSVIGSGTEAFF. DNA of the CDR3: TGTGCCAGCAGTGTGATAGGGTCGGGGACTGAAGCTTTCTTT.

This chain uses TRBV6-1 with TRBJ2-7, with D maybe TRBD2 (6 bases). CDR3 length: 13 amino acids. With 8 bases removed from V and 3 bases from J, the gap between germline ends came to 14 bases. The germline CDR1 and CDR2 sequences are MNHNS and SASEGT. The CDR3 DNA reads as TGTGCCAGCCGGAGGGAGGAGGTCTACGAGCAGTACTTC. This gives the protein CASRREEVYEQYF.

This clone has a count of ten or more. This rearrangement joins TRBV28 to TRBJ2-7; the match to TRBD2 covers 10 bases. Germline V gene sequence: CDR1 MDHEN, CDR2 SYDVKM. This CDR3 is built from 16 residues. V was clipped by 2 bases and J by 3 bases; unmatched bases: 7. The CDR3 is CASSLELAGADYEQYF. Here the CDR3 DNA reads TGTGCCAGCAGTTTAGAGCTAGCGGGAGCAGACTACGAGCAGTACTTC.

The chain combines TRBV7-2 with TRBJ2-1; the match to TRBD2 covers 7 bases. J was trimmed by 7 bases and V by 4 bases; bases with no gene match: 7. CDR3 length equals 14 residues. The germline V gene encodes CDR1 SGHTA and CDR2 FQGNSA. CDR3 in amino acids: CASSSASGFNEQFF. The CDR3 coding sequence is TGTGCCAGCAGCTCCGCTAGCGGCTTTAATGAGCAGTTCTTC.

This clone has just a few counts. The chain is built from TRBV7-6 and TRBJ1-1; 7 bases are a match to TRBD1. This CDR3 contains 14 residues. Trimming at V came to 5 bases and at J to 5 bases, leaving 8 bases not matched to a gene. Germline-derived CDR1 and CDR2 are SGHVS and FNYEAQ. This CDR3 reads CASSDRQGGTEAFF. The CDR3 DNA reads TGTGCCAGCAGCGATAGACAGGGAGGGACTGAAGCTTTCTTT.

The chain uses TRBV6-1 and TRBJ2-3, with 7 nucleotides matching TRBD2. The length of the CDR3 is 14 residues. Trimming cost V 8 bases and J 6 bases; bases outside gene matches: 11. The germline V gene encodes CDR1 MNHNS and CDR2 SASEGT. This CDR3 reads CASAAGVFVDTQYF. CDR3 DNA sequence: TGTGCCAGCGCCGCGGGGGTATTCGTGGATACGCAGTATTTT.

This clone appeared a few times. V is TRBV19 and J is TRBJ2-1; TRBD1 might be the D (6 bases). CDR3 length: 15 amino acids. Trimming took 3 bases from V and 2 from J, leaving 11 bases between them. Germline values: CDR1 LNHDA, CDR2 SQIVND (reference sequence). CDR3 protein: CASSIGQITYNEQFF. CDR3 sequence (DNA): TGTGCCAGTAGTATCGGACAGATCACCTACAATGAGCAGTTCTTC.